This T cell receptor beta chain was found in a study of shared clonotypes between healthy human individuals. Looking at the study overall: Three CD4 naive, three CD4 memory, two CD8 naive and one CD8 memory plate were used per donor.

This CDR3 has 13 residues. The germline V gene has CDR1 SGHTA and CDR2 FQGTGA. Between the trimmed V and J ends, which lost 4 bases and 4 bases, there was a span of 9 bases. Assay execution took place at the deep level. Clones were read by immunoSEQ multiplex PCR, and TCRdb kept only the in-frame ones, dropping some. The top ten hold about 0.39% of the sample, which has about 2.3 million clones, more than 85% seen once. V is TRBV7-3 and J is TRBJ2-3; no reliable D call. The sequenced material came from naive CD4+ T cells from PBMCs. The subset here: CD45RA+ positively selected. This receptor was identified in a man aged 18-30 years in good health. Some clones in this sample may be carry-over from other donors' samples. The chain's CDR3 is CASSSETPDTQYF. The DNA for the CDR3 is TGTGCCAGCAGCTCGGAGACCCCAGATACGCAGTATTTT.